This is a list of T cell receptor beta chains from one sample in a study of CD8+CD57+ T cells in acquired aplastic anemia. Via MiXCR, TCRdb re-called the reads, giving one row per CDR3 protein. Counted here are around 51,000 distinct CDR3 sequences, around 70% occurring once; the ten biggest clones make up around 34%. Specimen: sorted CD4+, CD8+, or CD8+CD57+ T cells (not recorded which) from PBMCs. The receptors originated from a human donor in good health, serving as a control. CDR3s include the opening cysteine and the closing phenylalanine or tryptophan. A D gene is named only where the DNA matches it firmly. For some rows the clone size is stated as once, few or many, or as a class when expanded; others skip it.

>TRBD2|TRBV10-3|-|TRBJ2-7
TGTGCCAGCGAGCGGGGCATCGGGGGCGAGCAGTACTTC
CASERGIGGEQYF
>TRBD2|TRBV2|-|TRBJ2-7
TGTGCCAGGGGGGGGGTGAGCCAGTACTTC
CARGGVSQYF
>TRBD1|TRBV5-1|-|TRBJ1-6
TGCGCCAGCAGCTTGGACCAGGGGGCCGGGTCACCCCTCCACTTT
CASSLDQGAGSPLHF
>TRBD1|TRBV25-1|-|TRBJ1-1
TGTGCCAGCAGTCGACAGGGGTGGGACACTGAAGCTTTCTTT
CASSRQGWDTEAFF
>-|TRBV7-9|medium-sized|TRBJ2-7
TGTGCCAGCAGCCCGGGAGTGGGGGGCACAGACGAGCAGTACTTC
CASSPGVGGTDEQYF
>-|TRBV4-3|-|TRBJ2-5
TGCGTCAGCAGCCTCAGCCGCCAAGAGACCCAGTACTTC
CVSSLSRQETQYF
>TRBD1|TRBV2|-|TRBJ1-2
TGTGCCAGCACAGGACAGGGGACTAACTATGGCTACACCTTC
CASTGQGTNYGYTF
>TRBD2|TRBV20-1|once|TRBJ2-7
TGCAGTCCCCGGGACTACCCCTACGAGCAGTACTTC
CSPRDYPYEQYF
>TRBD1|TRBV20-1|-|TRBJ1-1
TGCAGTGTGAACAGGGGGGAGAACACTGAAGCTTTCTTT
CSVNRGENTEAFF
>TRBD2|TRBV9|once|TRBJ2-5
TGTGCCAGCAGCGAGACGACTAGCTGGGAGACCCAGTACTTC
CASSETTSWETQYF
>-|TRBV20-1|-|TRBJ2-7
TGCAGTGCGATACAAGGGGGGAACGAGCAGTACTTC
CSAIQGGNEQYF
>-|TRBV6-6|-|TRBJ1-3
TGTGCCAGCAGTGATGGAAGCACCATATATTTT
CASSDGSTIYF
>-|TRBV7-9|-|TRBJ2-7
TGTGCCAGCAGCCCTCAAAACTACGAGCAGTACTTC
CASSPQNYEQYF
>TRBD1|TRBV13|-|TRBJ2-1
TGTGCCAGCAGCTTAGAAGGGGGACAGAGCTCCTACAATGAGCAGTTCTTC
CASSLEGGQSSYNEQFF
>TRBD2|TRBV9|many|TRBJ2-3
TGTGCCAGCAGCCCTAAGACTAGCTCGAGGTCAGATACGCAGTATTTT
CASSPKTSSRSDTQYF
>-|TRBV7-2|-|TRBJ2-1
TGTGCCAGCAGCACACGCTGGAGCAATGAGCAGTTCTTC
CASSTRWSNEQFF